These T cell receptor beta chains were read from a single sample in a study of cytomegalovirus exposure and HLA in healthy donors. Clones were sequenced by immunoSEQ multiplex PCR, and TCRdb holds only the in-frame ones, with some missing. Among 75,000 to 90,000 clones listed, around 66% were seen once. The specimen sequenced was PBMCs. The source is a middle-aged woman in good health and CMV-seropositive. Each CDR3 is given with its conserved first and last residue. The D gene is left open where the match is weak. Not all rows give a size; the values are once, few, many and, for expanded clones, a class.

v_gene: TRBV25-1; d_gene: NA; len: 14; j_gene: TRBJ2-2; abundance: NA; CDR3nt: TGTGCCAGCAGTGAGTCAGGGTACGCCGGGGAGCTGTTTTTT; CDR3aa: CASSESGYAGELFF
v_gene: TRBV14; d_gene: NA; len: 13; j_gene: TRBJ1-1; abundance: NA; CDR3nt: TGTGCCAGCAGCCAAACGGTGAACACTGAAGCTTTCTTT; CDR3aa: CASSQTVNTEAFF
v_gene: TRBV9; d_gene: TRBD1; len: 13; j_gene: TRBJ2-4; abundance: NA; CDR3nt: TGTGCCAGCAGCCCAGGACAGGGGGACATTCAGTACTTC; CDR3aa: CASSPGQGDIQYF
v_gene: TRBV28; d_gene: TRBD1; len: 14; j_gene: TRBJ1-4; abundance: few; CDR3nt: TGTGCCAGCAGTTTGGGGCAGGGGGTGGGGAAACTGTTTTTT; CDR3aa: CASSLGQGVGKLFF
v_gene: TRBV9; d_gene: TRBD2; len: 16; j_gene: TRBJ2-7; abundance: NA; CDR3nt: TGTGCCAGCAGCGTAGCTTACGGGGGGGGATCCTACGAGCAGTACTTC; CDR3aa: CASSVAYGGGSYEQYF
v_gene: TRBV29-1; d_gene: TRBD2; len: 12; j_gene: TRBJ2-7; abundance: NA; CDR3nt: TGCAGCGGGGCTAGCGGGAGCTACGAGCAGTACTTC; CDR3aa: CSGASGSYEQYF
v_gene: TRBV20-1; d_gene: NA; len: 11; j_gene: TRBJ1-5; abundance: NA; CDR3nt: TGCAGTGCCCCTACCAATCAGCCCCAGCATTTT; CDR3aa: CSAPTNQPQHF
v_gene: TRBV2; d_gene: TRBD1; len: 15; j_gene: TRBJ2-1; abundance: NA; CDR3nt: TGTGCCAGCAGTGGGGACAGGGACTATAGCAATGAGCAGTTCTTC; CDR3aa: CASSGDRDYSNEQFF
v_gene: TRBV4-3; d_gene: NA; len: 18; j_gene: TRBJ2-1; abundance: NA; CDR3nt: TGCGCCAGCAGCCAAGTGGTGGGCCTGGTGTATGGGTACAATGAGCAGTTCTTC; CDR3aa: CASSQVVGLVYGYNEQFF
v_gene: TRBV5-1; d_gene: NA; len: 17; j_gene: TRBJ2-6; abundance: many; CDR3nt: TGCGCCAGCGCCCGGGACACACCACCCTCTGGGGCCAACGTCCTGACTTTC; CDR3aa: CASARDTPPSGANVLTF
v_gene: TRBV10-3; d_gene: NA; len: 14; j_gene: TRBJ1-1; abundance: NA; CDR3nt: TGTGCCATCAGTTTCCAGGGCAGAGACACTGAAGCTTTCTTT; CDR3aa: CAISFQGRDTEAFF
v_gene: TRBV7-9; d_gene: NA; len: 12; j_gene: TRBJ1-5; abundance: few; CDR3nt: TGTGCCAGCAGCTCAGGGGATCAGCCCCAGCATTTT; CDR3aa: CASSSGDQPQHF
v_gene: TRBV28; d_gene: NA; len: 14; j_gene: TRBJ1-1; abundance: NA; CDR3nt: TGTGCCAGCAAGGCGGGGGCGACGAACACTGAAGCTTTCTTT; CDR3aa: CASKAGATNTEAFF
v_gene: TRBV5-4; d_gene: TRBD1; len: 14; j_gene: TRBJ1-1; abundance: NA; CDR3nt: TGTGCCAGCAGCCCGGGGACAGGGGGTGGTGAAGCTTTCTTT; CDR3aa: CASSPGTGGGEAFF
v_gene: TRBV5-5; d_gene: TRBD1; len: 15; j_gene: TRBJ2-1; abundance: few; CDR3nt: TGTGCCAGCAGCTTGATGGTCATACAGGGGAGTGAGCAGTTCTTC; CDR3aa: CASSLMVIQGSEQFF
v_gene: TRBV5-1; d_gene: TRBD1; len: 15; j_gene: TRBJ2-1; abundance: NA; CDR3nt: TGCGCCAGCAGCCGGCCGGGACAGGAGCACAATGAGCAGTTCTTC; CDR3aa: CASSRPGQEHNEQFF
v_gene: TRBV7-9; d_gene: NA; len: 15; j_gene: TRBJ2-5; abundance: NA; CDR3nt: TGTGCCAGCAGCTTAGGACAGGCTAAACAAGAGACCCAGTACTTC; CDR3aa: CASSLGQAKQETQYF
v_gene: TRBV28; d_gene: NA; len: 15; j_gene: TRBJ1-2; abundance: NA; CDR3nt: TGTGCCAGCGACGGTCCAGGGAGGGGGGTTTATGGCTACACCTTC; CDR3aa: CASDGPGRGVYGYTF
v_gene: TRBV6-6; d_gene: NA; len: 15; j_gene: TRBJ2-7; abundance: NA; CDR3nt: TGTGCCAGCAGTTACTCGACGGGAGTATGGTACGAGCAGTACTTC; CDR3aa: CASSYSTGVWYEQYF
v_gene: TRBV28; d_gene: NA; len: 15; j_gene: TRBJ1-3; abundance: NA; CDR3nt: TGTGCCAGCAGTTTAACAGGAAGACCTGGAAACACCATATATTTT; CDR3aa: CASSLTGRPGNTIYF
v_gene: TRBV7-2; d_gene: NA; len: 13; j_gene: TRBJ2-7; abundance: NA; CDR3nt: TGTGCCAGCAGCTCCAGTGGGGGGTACGAGCAGTACTTC; CDR3aa: CASSSSGGYEQYF
v_gene: TRBV7-9; d_gene: NA; len: 16; j_gene: TRBJ2-1; abundance: NA; CDR3nt: TGTGCCAGCAGCCCACGTATGAGGGCTCGAAACAATGAGCAGTTCTTC; CDR3aa: CASSPRMRARNNEQFF
v_gene: TRBV5-1; d_gene: TRBD1; len: 15; j_gene: TRBJ2-3; abundance: NA; CDR3nt: TGCGCCAGCAGCTCGGGACAGCGAACAGGAGATACGCAGTATTTT; CDR3aa: CASSSGQRTGDTQYF
v_gene: TRBV6-1; d_gene: NA; len: 15; j_gene: TRBJ1-4; abundance: NA; CDR3nt: TGTGCCAGCAGTAGGACAGCCCCTAGTCCAGAAAAACTGTTTTTT; CDR3aa: CASSRTAPSPEKLFF
v_gene: TRBV5-1; d_gene: NA; len: 14; j_gene: TRBJ2-3; abundance: few; CDR3nt: TGCGCCAGCAGCTTGACAGGTAGCACAGATACGCAGTATTTT; CDR3aa: CASSLTGSTDTQYF
v_gene: TRBV5-4; d_gene: TRBD2; len: 15; j_gene: TRBJ2-3; abundance: NA; CDR3nt: TGTGCCAGCAGCTTGGCAGCGGGAGGCACAGATACGCAGTATTTT; CDR3aa: CASSLAAGGTDTQYF
v_gene: TRBV9; d_gene: NA; len: 15; j_gene: TRBJ2-2; abundance: NA; CDR3nt: TGTGCCAGCAGCGTTTTAGCGGTGAACACCGGGGAGCTGTTTTTT; CDR3aa: CASSVLAVNTGELFF
v_gene: TRBV7-8; d_gene: TRBD1; len: 15; j_gene: TRBJ2-1; abundance: NA; CDR3nt: TGTGCCAGCAGCTTAGAGCAGGGGGCCTACAATGAGCAGTTCTTC; CDR3aa: CASSLEQGAYNEQFF
v_gene: TRBV4-2; d_gene: TRBD2; len: 17; j_gene: TRBJ2-1; abundance: few; CDR3nt: TGTGCCAGCAGCCCCCTTAGCGGGACCAACTCCTACAATGAGCAGTTCTTC; CDR3aa: CASSPLSGTNSYNEQFF
v_gene: TRBV27; d_gene: TRBD1; len: 15; j_gene: TRBJ2-1; abundance: few; CDR3nt: TGTGCCAGCAGTCAGTACGGGACAGGAGGCCATGAGCAGTTCTTC; CDR3aa: CASSQYGTGGHEQFF
v_gene: TRBV6-1; d_gene: TRBD1; len: 18; j_gene: TRBJ1-1; abundance: NA; CDR3nt: TGTGCCAGCAGTGAACTTCGGGCAGGGGGCCTTCGGAACACTGAAGCTTTCTTT; CDR3aa: CASSELRAGGLRNTEAFF
v_gene: TRBV28; d_gene: NA; len: 15; j_gene: TRBJ2-3; abundance: NA; CDR3nt: TGTGCCAGCAGCTCTACTAGTGGTCGGCTACATACGCAGTATTTT; CDR3aa: CASSSTSGRLHTQYF
v_gene: TRBV6-5; d_gene: NA; len: 15; j_gene: TRBJ2-7; abundance: NA; CDR3nt: TGTGCCAGCAGTTACTCATCTGGACTGGGGTCCGAGCAGTACTTC; CDR3aa: CASSYSSGLGSEQYF
v_gene: TRBV7-9; d_gene: TRBD2; len: 16; j_gene: TRBJ2-7; abundance: few; CDR3nt: TGTGCCAGCAGTTTGGAACCGGGACTAGCGGGGTACGAGCAGTACTTC; CDR3aa: CASSLEPGLAGYEQYF
v_gene: TRBV19; d_gene: NA; len: 15; j_gene: TRBJ2-7; abundance: NA; CDR3nt: TGTGCCAGTAGTATTGGAGGGACAGAGGCCTATGAGCAGTACTTC; CDR3aa: CASSIGGTEAYEQYF
v_gene: TRBV4-3; d_gene: TRBD1; len: 15; j_gene: TRBJ1-4; abundance: NA; CDR3nt: TGCGCCAGCAGCCAGTGGGACAGGGCTAATGAAAAACTGTTTTTT; CDR3aa: CASSQWDRANEKLFF
v_gene: TRBV4-3; d_gene: TRBD1; len: 14; j_gene: TRBJ2-1; abundance: NA; CDR3nt: TGCGCCAGCAGCCAGGGACAGGGATACAATGAGCAGTTCTTC; CDR3aa: CASSQGQGYNEQFF
v_gene: TRBV19; d_gene: TRBD1; len: 16; j_gene: TRBJ1-1; abundance: NA; CDR3nt: TGTGCCAGTAGTGACCGGACAGGTCCCATGAACACTGAAGCTTTCTTT; CDR3aa: CASSDRTGPMNTEAFF
v_gene: TRBV5-1; d_gene: NA; len: 15; j_gene: TRBJ1-5; abundance: NA; CDR3nt: TGCGCCAGCAGCCCGGACGGACAGCCAAATCAGCCCCAGCATTTT; CDR3aa: CASSPDGQPNQPQHF
v_gene: TRBV18; d_gene: TRBD2; len: 15; j_gene: TRBJ2-7; abundance: NA; CDR3nt: TGTGCCAGCTCCCCTGCCGGACTAGCATCCTACGAGCAGTACTTC; CDR3aa: CASSPAGLASYEQYF
v_gene: TRBV2; d_gene: TRBD2; len: 15; j_gene: TRBJ2-1; abundance: few; CDR3nt: TGTGCCAGCCTACCGGGACTAGCGGTTTACAATGAGCAGTTCTTC; CDR3aa: CASLPGLAVYNEQFF
v_gene: TRBV29-1; d_gene: TRBD1; len: 16; j_gene: TRBJ2-7; abundance: NA; CDR3nt: TGCAGCGTTGGAGACCCGGGACAGGGGTTACGGGACGAGCAGTACTTC; CDR3aa: CSVGDPGQGLRDEQYF